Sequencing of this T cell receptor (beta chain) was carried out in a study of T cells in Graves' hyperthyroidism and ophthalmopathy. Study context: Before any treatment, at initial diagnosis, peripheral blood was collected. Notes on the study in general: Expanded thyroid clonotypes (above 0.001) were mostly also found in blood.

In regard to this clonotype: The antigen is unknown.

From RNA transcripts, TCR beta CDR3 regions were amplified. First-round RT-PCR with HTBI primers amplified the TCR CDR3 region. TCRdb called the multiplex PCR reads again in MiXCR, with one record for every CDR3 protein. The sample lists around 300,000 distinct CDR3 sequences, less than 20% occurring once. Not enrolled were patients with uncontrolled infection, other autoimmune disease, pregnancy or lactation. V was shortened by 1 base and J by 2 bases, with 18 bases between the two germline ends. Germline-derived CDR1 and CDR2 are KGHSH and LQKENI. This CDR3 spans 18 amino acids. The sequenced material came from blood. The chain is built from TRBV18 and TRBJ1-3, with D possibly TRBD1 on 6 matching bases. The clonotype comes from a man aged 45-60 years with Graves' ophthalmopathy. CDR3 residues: CASSPLMGGPGPGNTIYF. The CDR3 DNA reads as TGTGCCAGCTCACCACTCATGGGGGGCCCAGGCCCTGGAAACACCATATATTTT.